A single sample gave rise to the 19 T cell receptor beta chains below, sequenced in a study of T-cell memory formation after mild COVID-19. TCRdb recomputed calls from the 5' RACE reads with MiXCR, one row per CDR3 protein. The table has approximately 340,000 distinct CDR3 sequences, more than 15% seen once. The sequencing input was PBMCs or a T cell subset sorted from them (not recorded which). These receptors all stem from a man aged 18 to 29 who had mild COVID-19 (a few samples of this study predate the infection). Cell type and time point are not known.

This clonotype was counted only a few times. The V call is TRBV7-2, the J call TRBJ2-1; D uncertain. The germline V and J ends were trimmed by 0 bases and 10 bases, with 7 bases remaining between them. CDR1 and CDR2 (germline): SGHTA, FQGNSA. The CDR3 spans 12 residues. CDR3 coding DNA: TGTGCCAGCAGCTTAGCCACATGGGAGCAGTTCTTC. It translates to CASSLATWEQFF. The variable domain in full, with the rest retrieved from reference TRBV7-2 and TRBJ2-1, is GAGVSQSPSNKVTEKGKDVELRCDPISGHTALYWYRQSLGQGLEFLIYFQGNSAPDKSGLPSDRFSAERTGGSVSTLTIQRTQQEDSAVYLCASSLATWEQFFGPGTRLTVL.

The gene calls are TRBV29-1 and TRBJ2-5, with 7 bases that match TRBD2. The CDR3 is 14 residues long. CDR1 is SQVTM and CDR2 is ANQGSEA in the germline V gene. The V gene end was trimmed by 1 base and the J gene end by 5 bases; junction bases not matched to a gene: 7. This CDR3 reads CSVEAAGESETQYF. The CDR3 nucleotides are TGCAGCGTTGAAGCGGCGGGGGAATCGGAGACCCAGTACTTC.

This clonotype was observed a handful of times. The V call is TRBV7-2, the J call TRBJ1-1; TRBD1 matches 8 bases. V shed 6 bases and J 5 bases; nucleotides not matched to a gene: 8. Germline CDR1 is SGHTA and CDR2 is FQGNSA. The CDR3 runs to 14 residues. The CDR3 DNA reads as TGTGCCAGCAGGAACCAGGGGGCTGGGACTGAAGCTTTCTTT. Protein sequence: CASRNQGAGTEAFF.

The genes are TRBV5-1 and TRBJ2-1; D not resolved. Per the germline V gene, CDR1 is SGHRS and CDR2 is YFSETQ. Trimming removed 1 base from V and 5 bases from J, with 10 bases in between. The CDR3 spans 14 residues. The CDR3 sequence is CASSLTHRDNEQFF. For the CDR3, the DNA is TGCGCCAGCAGCTTGACTCACAGAGACAATGAGCAGTTCTTC.

Note on this clonotype: The junction differs from germline at one of its ends, possibly a read error. The chain couples TRBV7-6 to TRBJ1-1, with TRBD1 matching over 7 bases. The CDR3 has 12 amino acids. The germline V gene has CDR1 SGHVS and CDR2 FNYEAQ. The CDR3 spells CASSERGTEACF. The CDR3 bases are TGTGCCAGCAGCGAAAGGGGGACAGAAGCTTGCTTT.

This clonotype was seen ten or more times. The rearrangement joins TRBV2 to TRBJ1-5; no reliable D call. Germline loops: CDR1 SNHLY, CDR2 FYNNEI. V lost 5 bases, J lost 1 base, and 9 bases lay in between. CDR3 length equals 14 residues. CDR3 sequence reads: CASSFEGSNQPQHF. CDR3 bases: TGTGCCAGCAGTTTTGAGGGCAGCAATCAGCCCCAGCATTTT.

This clonotype was observed a few times. The chain recombines TRBV10-2 with TRBJ1-2; 8 positions match TRBD1. The V gene's germline CDR1 is WSHSY and CDR2 SAAADI. This CDR3 has 13 residues. The V segment lost 6 bases and the J segment 7 bases; nucleotides outside the gene matches: 7. CDR3 bases: TGCGCCAGCAGGACCCCACAGGGGGGTGGCTACACCTTC. Translated, it gives CASRTPQGGGYTF.

This clonotype was recorded a few times. The CDR3 nucleotides read TGTGCCACCAGTGATTTGAAGGGTTCCGAATCCACAGATACGCAGTATTTT. It encodes CATSDLKGSESTDTQYF. This chain uses TRBV24-1 with TRBJ2-3; no clear D. Trimming took 0 bases from V and 2 from J, leaving 14 bases between them. The germline V gene has CDR1 KGHDR and CDR2 SFDVKD. The CDR3 totals 17 residues.

This clonotype was counted a few times. The genes are TRBV12-3 or TRBV12-4 and TRBJ2-2; weak D call: TRBD2 (6 bases). The CDR3 consists of 15 residues. Trimming stripped 6 bases from V and 2 bases from J, with 13 bases between. The CDR3 DNA sequence: TGTGCCAGCAGCCCGTGGCGGGGAAACACCGGGGAGCTGTTTTTT. It translates to CASSPWRGNTGELFF.

The chain uses TRBV5-6 and TRBJ1-2; D is ambiguous. The germline V and J ends were trimmed by 6 bases and 6 bases, with 12 bases remaining between them. CDR1 is SGHDT and CDR2 is YYEEEE in the germline V gene. The CDR3 sequence is 12 residues long. The CDR3 sequence is CASTFRGDGYTF. In DNA form, the CDR3 reads TGTGCCAGCACCTTCCGTGGGGATGGCTACACCTTC.

This clonotype appeared a few times. The gene calls are TRBV27 and TRBJ1-2; D unresolved. The CDR3 loop spans 15 amino acids. Per germline, CDR1 MNHEY and CDR2 SMNVEV (reference sequence). Trimming removed 0 bases from V and 2 bases from J, with 10 bases in between. This CDR3 is CASSLSVAWNYGYTF. The CDR3 region has the DNA TGTGCCAGCAGTTTATCGGTGGCTTGGAACTATGGCTACACCTTC.

The chain carries TRBV7-9 and TRBJ2-3; TRBD2 matches at 14 bases. The V segment lost 5 bases and the J segment 2 bases; nucleotides outside the gene matches: 12. Germline CDR1 reads SEHNR; CDR2 reads FQNEAQ (reference sequence). This CDR3 has 19 amino acids. DNA for the CDR3: TGTGCCAGCAGCGGACTAGCGGGGGGTCCGCGAAGCTACACAGATACGCAGTATTTT. Amino acid sequence: CASSGLAGGPRSYTDTQYF. The complete variable domain, with remaining parts taken from reference TRBV7-9 and TRBJ2-3, reads DTGVSQNPRHKITKRGQNVTFRCDPISEHNRLYWYRQTLGQGPEFLTYFQNEAQLEKSRLLSDRFSAERPKGSFSTLEIQRTEQGDSAMYLCASSGLAGGPRSYTDTQYFGPGTRLTVL.

In this sample, this clonotype turned up many times. The chain uses TRBV5-4 and TRBJ1-2; TRBD1 is a possible D gene (5 bases). Trimming took 5 bases from V and 0 from J, leaving 11 bases between them. CDR1 and CDR2 (germline): SGHNT, YYREEE (reference sequence). The CDR3 has 14 amino acids. The CDR3 region has the DNA TGTGCCAGCAGGGGGACCGAGACTAACTATGGCTACACCTTC. Translation gives CASRGTETNYGYTF.

This clonotype was counted a few times. This rearrangement joins TRBV3-1 to TRBJ2-7; unclear D gene. From germline, CDR1 is LGHDT and CDR2 YNNKEL (reference sequence). V was cut by 1 base and J by 3 bases, with 10 bases left in between. The CDR3 is 14 residues long. The CDR3 is CASSQGQKFYEQYF. In DNA form, the CDR3 reads TGTGCCAGCAGCCAAGGTCAGAAATTCTACGAGCAGTACTTC.

The CDR3 sequence: CASSLQDSSVEKLFF. DNA for the CDR3: TGCGCCAGCAGCTTACAGGACAGCTCTGTGGAAAAACTGTTTTTT. The rearrangement links TRBV5-1 to TRBJ1-4; possibly TRBD1 for D (6 bases). CDR3 size: 15 residues. CDR1 is SGHRS, CDR2 YFSETQ, per germline. Trimming left V 2 bases short and J 8 bases short, with 16 bases between.

This clonotype occurred many times. The chain uses TRBV3-1 and TRBJ1-6, with D possibly being TRBD1 (5 bases). The germline V gene encodes CDR1 LGHDT and CDR2 YNNKEL (reference sequence). Trimming cost V 3 bases and J 5 bases, with 14 bases left between them. This CDR3 spans 16 amino acids. The CDR3 protein is CASSHGWGRNNSPLHF. Written as DNA, the CDR3 is TGTGCCAGCAGCCATGGCTGGGGCAGAAATAATTCACCCCTCCACTTT.

The V and J genes are TRBV18 and TRBJ2-4, with D maybe TRBD2 (6 bases). CDR3 length: 12 residues. V gave up 8 bases and J gave up 7 bases, with 12 bases separating them. Germline assignment: CDR1 KGHSH and CDR2 LQKENI. The CDR3 DNA is TGTGCCAGCACGGCCGGAGGGAACATTCAGTACTTC. This encodes CASTAGGNIQYF.

V is TRBV18 and J is TRBJ1-1; D is unclear. Germline V gives CDR1 KGHSH, CDR2 LQKENI. V lost 3 bases to trimming and J lost 0 bases, with 11 bases between them. The CDR3 is 15 amino acids. CDR3 in amino acids: CASSPMGRMNTEAFF. The CDR3 DNA sequence: TGTGCCAGCTCACCCATGGGCAGAATGAACACTGAAGCTTTCTTT.

The chain is built from TRBV4-1 and TRBJ1-6; 7 bases are a match to TRBD1. V dropped 0 bases and J dropped 9; count of bases not matched to a gene: 5. This CDR3 has 15 amino acids. Germline V gene data show CDR1 as MGHRA and CDR2 as YSYEKL. The CDR3: CASSQEKGASSPLHF. The CDR3 DNA reads as TGCGCCAGCAGCCAAGAAAAGGGGGCAAGTTCACCCCTCCACTTT.